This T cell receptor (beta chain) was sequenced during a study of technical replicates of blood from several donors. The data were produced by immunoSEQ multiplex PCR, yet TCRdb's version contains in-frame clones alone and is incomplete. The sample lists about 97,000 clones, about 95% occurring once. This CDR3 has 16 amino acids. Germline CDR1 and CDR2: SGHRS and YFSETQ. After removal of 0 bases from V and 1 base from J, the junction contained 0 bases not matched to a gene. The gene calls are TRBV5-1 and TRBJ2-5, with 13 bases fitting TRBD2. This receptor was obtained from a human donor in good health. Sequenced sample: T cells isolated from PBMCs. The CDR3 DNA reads TGCGCCAGCAGCTTGGGACTAGCGGGAGGCCAAGAGACCCAGTACTTC. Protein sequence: CASSLGLAGGQETQYF.